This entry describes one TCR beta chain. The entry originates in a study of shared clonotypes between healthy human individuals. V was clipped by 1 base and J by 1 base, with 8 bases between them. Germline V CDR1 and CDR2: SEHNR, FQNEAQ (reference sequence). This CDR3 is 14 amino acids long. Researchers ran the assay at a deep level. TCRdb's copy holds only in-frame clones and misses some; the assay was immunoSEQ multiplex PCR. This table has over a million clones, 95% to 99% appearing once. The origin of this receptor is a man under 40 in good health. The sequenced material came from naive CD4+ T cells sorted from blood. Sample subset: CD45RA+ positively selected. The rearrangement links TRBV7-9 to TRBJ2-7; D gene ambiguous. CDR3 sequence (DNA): TGTGCCAGCAGCTTAGGTGCGGTGTCCTACGAGCAGTACTTC. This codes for CASSLGAVSYEQYF.